These 9 T cell receptor beta chains originate from one sample sequenced in a study of cytomegalovirus exposure and HLA in healthy donors. The PCR used 60 Vbeta and 13 Jbeta primers. Here immunoSEQ multiplex PCR was the method, and the copy in TCRdb shows in-frame clones only, minus some. The data hold some 120,000 clones, with around 85% observed a single time. Material: PBMCs. Source of these receptors: a woman aged 25 to 39 in good health and CMV-seropositive.

The chain employs TRBV6-1 and TRBJ2-1; TRBD1 agrees at 7 bases. The CDR3 sequence is 15 residues long. Germline V gene data show CDR1 as MNHNS and CDR2 as SASEGT. Losses at the gene ends were 6 bases for V and 5 bases for J; bases not matched to a gene: 10. Written as DNA, the CDR3 is TGTGCCAGCAGCCAGGACAGGTTTGCCAACAATGAGCAGTTCTTC. Its translation: CASSQDRFANNEQFF.

The chain employs TRBV5-1 and TRBJ1-1; D gene ambiguous. The CDR3 totals 15 residues. V was pared by 4 bases and J by 0 bases, with 13 bases between. Germline CDR1 and CDR2: SGHRS and YFSETQ. This CDR3 reads CASSPPGRMNTEAFF. CDR3 bases: TGCGCCAGCAGCCCCCCGGGTAGGATGAACACTGAAGCTTTCTTT.

This clone was seen a handful of times. CDR3 residues: CASSQLSGAEVNEQYF. As DNA, the CDR3 is TGCGCCAGCAGCCAATTATCAGGGGCTGAGGTTAACGAGCAGTACTTC. The chain has TRBV4-1 and TRBJ2-7; possible D gene TRBD1, 6 bases. This CDR3 spans 16 amino acids. Germline V gives CDR1 MGHRA, CDR2 YSYEKL. Trimming removed 2 bases from V and 5 bases from J, with 19 bases in between.

V and J are TRBV5-1 and TRBJ2-1; TRBD2 aligns across 10 bases. This CDR3 spans 15 amino acids. Germline V CDR1 and CDR2: SGHRS, YFSETQ. Trimming at V came to 4 bases and at J to 6 bases, leaving 7 bases not matched to a gene. CDR3 in DNA: TGCGCCAGCAGCCAAGGCAGCGGGGGGGCCAATGAGCAGTTCTTC. This gives the protein CASSQGSGGANEQFF.

The gene calls are TRBV12-5 and TRBJ1-2; 7 bases fit TRBD1. The ends lost 1 base at V and 4 bases at J; junction bases unmatched: 6. CDR3 size: 15 residues. CDR1 LGHNT and CDR2 FRNRAP come from the germline V gene. The CDR3 sequence is CASGLALGTAYGYTF. CDR3 nucleotide sequence: TGTGCTAGTGGTTTGGCCTTAGGGACAGCCTATGGCTACACCTTC.

This CDR3 is CASSLVWSSTGSPQETQYF. CDR3 nucleotide sequence: TGTGCCAGCAGCTTAGTCTGGTCTTCGACAGGGTCTCCCCAAGAGACCCAGTACTTC. V is TRBV11-2 and J is TRBJ2-5; 7 nucleotides agree with TRBD1. CDR1 and CDR2 from the germline V gene are SGHAT and FQNNGV. V shed 1 base and J 1 base; nucleotides not matched to a gene: 15. This CDR3 has 19 residues.

V gene TRBV5-1 combines with J gene TRBJ1-3; weak D call: TRBD1 (5 bases). The germline V gene encodes CDR1 SGHRS and CDR2 YFSETQ. The V gene lost 0 bases and the J gene lost 3 bases, with 10 bases spanning the gap. The CDR3 spans 15 residues. Here the CDR3 DNA reads TGCGCCAGCAGCTTGGGGGCCGGGGGTGGAAACACCATATATTTT. This sequence encodes CASSLGAGGGNTIYF.

This clone was seen more than once but under ten times. The chain is built from TRBV6-5 and TRBJ2-2, with 9 bases matching TRBD1. The CDR3 contains 15 residues. V was pared by 6 bases and J by 3 bases, with 5 bases of the junction left unmatched. Germline-derived CDR1 and CDR2 are MNHEY and SVGAGI. For the CDR3, the DNA is TGTGCCAGCAGGGCAGGGACAGGGCACACCGGGGAGCTGTTTTTT. Protein sequence: CASRAGTGHTGELFF.

This chain uses TRBV30 with TRBJ2-5, with 10 bases matching TRBD2. This CDR3 is built from 15 residues. The junction had 5 bases not matched to a gene; V was cut back by 4 bases and J by 0 bases. Germline V gives CDR1 GTSNPN, CDR2 SVGIG (reference sequence). CDR3 in DNA: TGTGCCTGGAACGGACTAGCGGCCCACCAAGAGACCCAGTACTTC. It yields the protein CAWNGLAAHQETQYF. The entire variable domain, with the rest obtained from reference TRBV30 and TRBJ2-5, is as follows: SQTIHQWPATLVQPVGSPLSLECTVEGTSNPNLYWYRQAAGRGLQLLFYSVGIGQISSEVPQNLSASRPQDRQFILSSKKLLLSDSGFYLCAWNGLAAHQETQYFGPGTRLLVL.